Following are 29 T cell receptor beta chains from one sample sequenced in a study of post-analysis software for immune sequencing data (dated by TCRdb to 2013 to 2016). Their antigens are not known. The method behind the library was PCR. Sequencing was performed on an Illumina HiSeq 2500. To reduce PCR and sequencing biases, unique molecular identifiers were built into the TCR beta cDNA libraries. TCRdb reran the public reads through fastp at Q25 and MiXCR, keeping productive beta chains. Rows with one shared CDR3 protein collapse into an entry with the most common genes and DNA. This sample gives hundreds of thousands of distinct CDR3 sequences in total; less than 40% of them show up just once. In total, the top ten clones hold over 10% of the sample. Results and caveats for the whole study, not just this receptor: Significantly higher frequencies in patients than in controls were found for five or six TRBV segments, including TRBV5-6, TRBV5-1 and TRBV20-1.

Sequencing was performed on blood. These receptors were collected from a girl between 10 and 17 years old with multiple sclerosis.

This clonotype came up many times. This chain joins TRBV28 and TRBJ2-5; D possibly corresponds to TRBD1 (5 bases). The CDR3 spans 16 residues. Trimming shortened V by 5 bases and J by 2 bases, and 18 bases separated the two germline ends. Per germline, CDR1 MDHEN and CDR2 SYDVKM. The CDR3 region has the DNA TGTGCCAGCAGTAGTTGGTTGACAGCTGGTCAAGAGACCCAGTACTTC. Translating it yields CASSSWLTAGQETQYF.

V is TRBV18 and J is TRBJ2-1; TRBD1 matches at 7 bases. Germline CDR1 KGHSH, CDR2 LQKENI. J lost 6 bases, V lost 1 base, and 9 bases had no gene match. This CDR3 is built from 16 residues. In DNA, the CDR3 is TGTGCCAGCTCACCACTATCGACAGGGAGAGGCAATGAGCAGTTCTTC. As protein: CASSPLSTGRGNEQFF.

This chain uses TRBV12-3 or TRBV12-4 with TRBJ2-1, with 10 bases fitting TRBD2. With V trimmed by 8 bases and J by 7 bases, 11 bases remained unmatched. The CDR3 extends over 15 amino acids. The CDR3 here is CASSRGSGGGNEQFF. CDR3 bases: TGTGCCAGCTCAAGGGGGAGCGGGGGGGGTAATGAGCAGTTCTTC.

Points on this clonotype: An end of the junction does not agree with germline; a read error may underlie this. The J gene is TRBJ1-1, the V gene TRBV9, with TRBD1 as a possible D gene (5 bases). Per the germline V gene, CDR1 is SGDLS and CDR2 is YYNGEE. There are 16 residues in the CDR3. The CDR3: CASGVGPKLMNTEAFF. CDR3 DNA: TGTGCCAGCGGCGTGGGACCGAAGCTAATGAACACTGAAGCTTTCTTT.

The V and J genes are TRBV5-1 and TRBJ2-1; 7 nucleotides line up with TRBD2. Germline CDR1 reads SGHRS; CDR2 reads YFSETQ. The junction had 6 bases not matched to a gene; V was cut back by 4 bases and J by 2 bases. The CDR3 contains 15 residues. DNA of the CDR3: TGCGCCAGCAGCCCAAGCGGGACCGCCTACAATGAGCAGTTCTTC. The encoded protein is CASSPSGTAYNEQFF. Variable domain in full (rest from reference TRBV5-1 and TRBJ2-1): KAGVTQTPRYLIKTRGQQVTLSCSPISGHRSVSWYQQTPGQGLQFLFEYFSETQRNKGNFPGRFSGRQFSNSRSEMNVSTLELGDSALYLCASSPSGTAYNEQFFGPGTRLTVL.

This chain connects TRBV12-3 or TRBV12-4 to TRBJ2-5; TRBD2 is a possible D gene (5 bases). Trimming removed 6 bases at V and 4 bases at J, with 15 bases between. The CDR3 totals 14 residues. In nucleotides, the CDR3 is TGTGCCAGCAGAAAGAACCTGGCGGGAGAGACCCAGTACTTC. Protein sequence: CASRKNLAGETQYF.

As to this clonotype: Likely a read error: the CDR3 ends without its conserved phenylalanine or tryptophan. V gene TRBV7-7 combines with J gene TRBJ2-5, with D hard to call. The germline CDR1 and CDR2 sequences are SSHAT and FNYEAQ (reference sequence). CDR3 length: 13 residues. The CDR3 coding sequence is TGTGCTAGCAGCCTTGGGAACCGGGAGACCCAGTACTGC. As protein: CASSLGNRETQYC.

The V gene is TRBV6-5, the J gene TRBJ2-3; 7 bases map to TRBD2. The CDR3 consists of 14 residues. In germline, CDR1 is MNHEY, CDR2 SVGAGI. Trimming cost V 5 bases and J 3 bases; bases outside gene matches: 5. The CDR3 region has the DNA TGTGCCAGCAGTAAACGACTAGCTACAGATACGCAGTATTTT. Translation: CASSKRLATDTQYF.

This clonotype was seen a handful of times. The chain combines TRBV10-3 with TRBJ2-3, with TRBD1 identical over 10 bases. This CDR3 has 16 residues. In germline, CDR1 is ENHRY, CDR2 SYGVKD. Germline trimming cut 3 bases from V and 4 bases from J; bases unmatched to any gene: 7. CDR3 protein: CAISEPGQGFADTQYF. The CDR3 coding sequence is TGTGCCATCAGTGAACCGGGACAGGGGTTTGCAGATACGCAGTATTTT.

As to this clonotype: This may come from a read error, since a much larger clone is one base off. CDR3 loop: CSVDWGGTDEQYF. Written as DNA, the CDR3 is TGCAGCGTTGATTGGGGAGGTACAGACGAGCAGTACTTC. The chain is built from TRBV29-1 and TRBJ2-5, with a tentative D call TRBD2 (6 bases). The end of the DNA is better explained by TRBJ2-7, so the J call may be wrong. The length of the CDR3 is 13 residues. Looked up from germline, CDR1 is SQVTM and CDR2 is ANQGSEA.

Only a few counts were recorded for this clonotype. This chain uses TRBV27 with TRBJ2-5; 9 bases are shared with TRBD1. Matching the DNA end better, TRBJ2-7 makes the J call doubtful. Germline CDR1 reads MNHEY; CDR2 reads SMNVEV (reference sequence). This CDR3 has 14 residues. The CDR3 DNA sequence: TGTGCCAGCAGTTTCGCGACAGGGGGTTACGAGCAGTACTTC. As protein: CASSFATGGYEQYF.

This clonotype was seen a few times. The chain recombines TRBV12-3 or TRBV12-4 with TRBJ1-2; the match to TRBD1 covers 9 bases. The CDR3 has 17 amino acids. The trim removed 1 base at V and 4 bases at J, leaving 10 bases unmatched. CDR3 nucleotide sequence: TGTGCCAGCAGTTTAGTATTGACAGGGGGAGACGGCTATGGCTACACCTTC. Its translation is CASSLVLTGGDGYGYTF.

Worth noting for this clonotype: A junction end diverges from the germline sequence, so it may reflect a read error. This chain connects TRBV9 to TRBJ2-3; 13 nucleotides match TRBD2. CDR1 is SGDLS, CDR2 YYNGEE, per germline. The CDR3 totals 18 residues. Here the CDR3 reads CASSSGLAGPGGTDTRYF. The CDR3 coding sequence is TGTGCCAGCAGCTCGGGACTAGCGGGGCCGGGGGGCACAGATACGCGGTATTTT. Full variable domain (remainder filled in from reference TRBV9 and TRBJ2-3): DSGVTQTPKHLITATGQRVTLRCSPRSGDLSVYWYQQSLDQGLQFLIQYYNGEERAKGNILERFSAQQFPDLHSELNLSSLELGDSALYFCASSSGLAGPGGTDTRYFGPGTRLTVL.

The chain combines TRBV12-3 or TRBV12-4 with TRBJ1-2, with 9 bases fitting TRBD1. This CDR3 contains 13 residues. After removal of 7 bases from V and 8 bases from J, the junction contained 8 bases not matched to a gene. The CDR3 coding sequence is TGTGCCAGCATGACAAGGGACAGGGACGGCTACACCTTC. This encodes CASMTRDRDGYTF.

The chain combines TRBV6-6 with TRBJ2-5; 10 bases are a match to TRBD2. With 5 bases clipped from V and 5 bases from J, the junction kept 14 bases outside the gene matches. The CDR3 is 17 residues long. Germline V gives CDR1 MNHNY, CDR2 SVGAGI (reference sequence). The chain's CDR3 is CASSPPLAGVQGETQYF. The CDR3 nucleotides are TGTGCCAGCAGTCCTCCTCTAGCGGGGGTTCAAGGGGAGACCCAGTACTTC.

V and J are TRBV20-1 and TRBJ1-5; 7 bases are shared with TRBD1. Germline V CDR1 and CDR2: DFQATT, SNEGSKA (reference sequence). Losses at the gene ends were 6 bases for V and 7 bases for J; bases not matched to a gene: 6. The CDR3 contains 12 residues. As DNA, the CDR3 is TGCAGTGCGAGACAGGGAGGACAGCCCCAGCATTTT. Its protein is CSARQGGQPQHF.

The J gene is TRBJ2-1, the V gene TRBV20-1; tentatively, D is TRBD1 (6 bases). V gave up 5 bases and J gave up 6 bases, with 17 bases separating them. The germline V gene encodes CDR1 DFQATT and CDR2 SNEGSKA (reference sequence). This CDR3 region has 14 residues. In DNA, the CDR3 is TGCAGTGCTTCGTACAGGGTGCCTGTCAATGAGCAGTTCTTC. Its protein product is CSASYRVPVNEQFF.

CDR3 in DNA: TGTGCCAGCAGTGAAGGGGGACTAGCGGGGGGAGGGGAGCAGTTCTTC. Protein sequence: CASSEGGLAGGGEQFF. V and J are TRBV2 and TRBJ2-1, with TRBD2 matching over 15 bases. V lost 1 base to trimming and J lost 10 bases; unmatched junction nucleotides: 5. CDR1 SNHLY and CDR2 FYNNEI come from the germline V gene. The CDR3 has 16 residues.

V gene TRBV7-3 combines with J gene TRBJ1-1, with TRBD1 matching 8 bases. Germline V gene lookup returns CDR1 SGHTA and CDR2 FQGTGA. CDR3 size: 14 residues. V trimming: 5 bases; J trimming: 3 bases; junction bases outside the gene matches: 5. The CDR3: CASSPGQGHTEAFF. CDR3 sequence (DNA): TGTGCCAGCAGCCCCGGACAGGGACACACTGAAGCTTTCTTT.

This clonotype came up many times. In nucleotides, the CDR3 is TGTGCCAGCAGCTATAGCGGGGGGGCGTACGAGCAGTACTTC. This translates into CASSYSGGAYEQYF. The J gene is TRBJ2-7, the V gene TRBV7-2; 11 bases are a match to TRBD2. From germline, CDR1 is SGHTA and CDR2 FQGNSA. This CDR3 is built from 14 residues. Trimming removed 4 bases from V and 4 bases from J; junction bases left unmatched: 3. Variable domain in full (rest from reference TRBV7-2 and TRBJ2-7): GAGVSQSPSNKVTEKGKDVELRCDPISGHTALYWYRQSLGQGLEFLIYFQGNSAPDKSGLPSDRFSAERTGGSVSTLTIQRTQQEDSAVYLCASSYSGGAYEQYFGPGTRLTVT.

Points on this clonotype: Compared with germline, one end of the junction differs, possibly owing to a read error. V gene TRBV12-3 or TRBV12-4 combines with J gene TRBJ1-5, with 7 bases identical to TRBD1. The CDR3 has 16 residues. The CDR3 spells CANSFSTGVSNQPQHF. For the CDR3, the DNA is TGTGCCAACAGTTTTTCAACAGGGGTCTCAAATCAGCCCCAGCATTTT.

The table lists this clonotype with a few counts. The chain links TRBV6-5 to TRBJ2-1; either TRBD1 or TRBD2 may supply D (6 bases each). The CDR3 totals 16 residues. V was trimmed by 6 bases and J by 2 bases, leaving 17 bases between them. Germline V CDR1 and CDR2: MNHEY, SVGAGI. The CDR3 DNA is TGTGCCAGCAGCCCGATTACCGGGGGCCCCTACAATGAGCAGTTCTTC. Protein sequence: CASSPITGGPYNEQFF.

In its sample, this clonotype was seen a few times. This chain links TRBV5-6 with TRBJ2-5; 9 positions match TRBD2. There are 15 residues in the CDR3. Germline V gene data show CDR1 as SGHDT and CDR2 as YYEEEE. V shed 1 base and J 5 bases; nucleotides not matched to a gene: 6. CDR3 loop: CASSLMAGGHETQYF. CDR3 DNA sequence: TGTGCCAGCAGCTTGATGGCGGGGGGGCACGAGACCCAGTACTTC.

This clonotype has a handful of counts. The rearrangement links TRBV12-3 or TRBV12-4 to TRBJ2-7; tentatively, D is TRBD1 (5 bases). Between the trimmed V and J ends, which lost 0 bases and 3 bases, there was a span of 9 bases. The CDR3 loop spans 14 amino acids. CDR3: CASSLAGPYYEQYF. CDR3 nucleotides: TGTGCCAGCAGTTTAGCGGGGCCTTACTACGAGCAGTACTTC.

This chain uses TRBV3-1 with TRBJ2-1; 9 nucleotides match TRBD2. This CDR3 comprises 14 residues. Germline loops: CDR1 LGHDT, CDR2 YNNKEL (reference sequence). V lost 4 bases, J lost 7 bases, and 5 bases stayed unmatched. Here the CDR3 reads CASSLGTSLNEQFF. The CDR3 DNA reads TGTGCCAGCAGCCTCGGGACTAGCCTTAATGAGCAGTTCTTC.

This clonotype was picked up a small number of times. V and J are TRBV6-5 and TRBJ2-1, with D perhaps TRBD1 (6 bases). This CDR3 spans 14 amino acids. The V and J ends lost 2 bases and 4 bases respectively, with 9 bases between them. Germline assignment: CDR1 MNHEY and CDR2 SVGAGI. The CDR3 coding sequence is TGTGCCAGCAGTTACCGAGGACAGTACAATGAGCAGTTCTTC. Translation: CASSYRGQYNEQFF.

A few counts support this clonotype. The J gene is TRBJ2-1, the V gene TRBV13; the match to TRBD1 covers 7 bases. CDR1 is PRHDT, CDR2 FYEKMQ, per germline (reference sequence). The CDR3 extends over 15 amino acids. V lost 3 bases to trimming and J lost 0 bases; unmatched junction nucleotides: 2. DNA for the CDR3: TGTGCCAGCAGCTTTCGGACAGGCTCCTACAATGAGCAGTTCTTC. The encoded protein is CASSFRTGSYNEQFF.

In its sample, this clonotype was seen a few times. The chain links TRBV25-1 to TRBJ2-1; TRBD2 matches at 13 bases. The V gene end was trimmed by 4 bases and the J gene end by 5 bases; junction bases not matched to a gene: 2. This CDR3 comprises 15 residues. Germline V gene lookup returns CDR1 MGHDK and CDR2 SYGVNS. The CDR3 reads CASSAGLAGDNEQFF. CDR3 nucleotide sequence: TGTGCCAGCAGTGCCGGACTAGCGGGAGACAATGAGCAGTTCTTC. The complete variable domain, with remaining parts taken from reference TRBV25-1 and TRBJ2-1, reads EADIYQTPRYLVIGTGKKITLECSQTMGHDKMYWYQQDPGMELHLIHYSYGVNSTEKGDLSSESTVSRIRTEHFPLTLESARPSHTSQYLCASSAGLAGDNEQFFGPGTRLTVL.

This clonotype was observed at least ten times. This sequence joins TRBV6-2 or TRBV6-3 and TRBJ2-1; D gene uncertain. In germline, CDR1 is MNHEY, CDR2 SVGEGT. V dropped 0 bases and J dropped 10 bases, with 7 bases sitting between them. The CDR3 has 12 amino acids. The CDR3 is CASSYSGQEQFF. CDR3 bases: TGTGCCAGCAGTTACTCAGGCCAGGAGCAGTTCTTC.